Here is one T cell receptor beta chain with its context. Intraepithelial lymphocytes and lamina propria lymphocytes were released through processing of graft tissue. The record originates from a study of graft-versus-host responses after intestinal transplantation. V dropped 3 bases and J dropped 4 bases, with 14 bases sitting between them. The CDR3 extends over 14 amino acids. CDR1 and CDR2 from the germline V gene are SGHDT and YYEEEE. The table came from immunoSEQ multiplex PCR; TCRdb's copy has only in-frame clones and leaves some out. The top ten hold about 1.7% of the sample, which has approximately 60,000 clones, about nine tenths seen once.

Material: ileum tissue, obtained less than 400 days after transplant. The sequence derives from a human patient who received an intestinal transplant, so some T cells may come from the graft donor. This sequence joins TRBV5-6 and TRBJ2-7; D is unresolved. CDR3 nucleotides: TGTGCCAGCAGCTCCCGGTGGGTGGTATACGAGCAGTACTTC. Protein product: CASSSRWVVYEQYF.